The rows below give T cell receptor beta chains drawn from one sample of a study of neoadjuvant anti-PD-1 for oral cavity cancer. Method: immunoSEQ multiplex PCR; TCRdb's copy keeps in-frame clones and lacks some. The sample shows about 15,000 clones, 70% of them seen only once. The sample in question was PBMCs, obtained before nivolumab (anti-PD-1) treatment. These receptors originate from a person aged 35 to 85 with oral cavity squamous cell carcinoma. Each CDR3 is given with its conserved first and last residue.

j_gene | len | v_gene | CDR3aa
TRBJ2-3 | 14 | TRBV5-1 | CASSLRTDTDTQYF
TRBJ2-4 | 13 | TRBV7-9 | CASSLAGGNIQYF
TRBJ2-3 | 15 | TRBV5-1 | CASTLGGGGTDTQYF
TRBJ2-3 | 15 | TRBV6-1 | CASRSGTSDGDTQYF
TRBJ2-1 | 12 | TRBV5-4 | CASSIGVNEQFF
TRBJ2-7 | 16 | TRBV5-1 | CASSPRSASGNYEQYF
TRBJ2-7 | 13 | TRBV28 | CASRGQGIYEQYF
TRBJ2-3 | 14 | TRBV10-3 | CAISQGGGTDTQYF
TRBJ1-1 | 15 | TRBV27 | CASSLSGEWNTEAFF
TRBJ2-1 | 17 | TRBV7-2 | CASSSETGFVSYNEQFF
TRBJ1-1 | 12 | TRBV5-8 | CASSLGYTEAFF
TRBJ2-2 | 14 | TRBV11-2 | CASSLVGGTGELFF
TRBJ2-2 | 14 | TRBV9 | CASSVGTSPGELFF
TRBJ1-4 | 12 | TRBV25-1 | CASKQGSEKLFF
TRBJ2-7 | 19 | TRBV21-1 | CASSAPGQGASGRSYEQYF
TRBJ1-5 | 16 | TRBV7-2 | CASSLAGTATNQPQHF
TRBJ1-1 | 15 | TRBV7-2 | CASSFPGQFFTEAFF
TRBJ1-1 | 15 | TRBV30 | CAWSVQSGWNTEAFF
TRBJ2-7 | 13 | TRBV7-2 | CASTLQRGYEQYF
TRBJ1-2 | 14 | TRBV6-1 | CASSEWRGVYGYTF
TRBJ2-5 | 14 | TRBV7-8 | CASSLRRAQETQYF
TRBJ2-7 | 16 | TRBV4-1 | CASSETPTRTGYEQYF
TRBJ2-6 | 13 | TRBV27 | CASRNSGANVLTF
TRBJ1-6 | 14 | TRBV6-5 | CASSYGQGVSPLHF
TRBJ2-2 | 13 | TRBV5-6 | CASSPGTIGELFF
TRBJ1-5 | 16 | TRBV28 | CASSPPKGESNQPQHF
TRBJ2-5 | 13 | TRBV30 | CAWSVSGLETQYF
TRBJ1-2 | 13 | TRBV11-2 | CASKGRGAYGYTF
TRBJ1-4 | 15 | TRBV7-6 | CASSRGTGLMEKLFF
TRBJ1-5 | 15 | TRBV7-2 | CASSLVGGGNQPQHF
TRBJ1-1 | 14 | TRBV2 | CASSEARANTEAFF
TRBJ1-2 | 17 | TRBV5-4 | CASSRNRGTKPDYGYTF
TRBJ2-2 | 16 | TRBV10-3 | CAISEFSGGLTGELFF
TRBJ2-2 | 14 | TRBV10-3 | CAMAGASLSGELFF
TRBJ1-1 | 14 | TRBV5-4 | CASSLRLGNTEAFF
TRBJ2-7 | 12 | TRBV29-1 | CSVRQGGYEQYF
TRBJ1-5 | 14 | TRBV7-8 | CASSLTGRRGPQHF
TRBJ2-1 | 13 | TRBV27 | CASSSGGDREQFF
TRBJ1-5 | 14 | TRBV7-2 | CASSLEGGPIPQHF
TRBJ2-2 | 15 | TRBV2 | CASSVTSGGTGELFF